The text below deals with one TCR beta chain. This sample is part of a study of T-cell memory formation after mild COVID-19. Study summary: Across donors, TCR clusters were largely donor specific.

TCRdb used MiXCR to reprocess the 5' RACE reads, holding one entry per CDR3 protein. The table shows 300,000 to 400,000 distinct CDR3 sequences, with 10% to 15% occurring only once. From germline, CDR1 is LGHNA and CDR2 YSLEER. This CDR3 is built from 16 residues. V was clipped by 2 bases and J by 0 bases, with 10 bases between them. The chain recombines TRBV4-3 with TRBJ2-2, with D possibly matching TRBD2 (6 bases). This sequence originates from a young man who had mild COVID-19 (a few samples of this study predate the infection). Cell type and time point are not known. The sequenced sample consisted of PBMCs or a T cell subset sorted from them (not recorded which). CDR3 in DNA: TGCGCCAGCAGCCAATTGGCGGGGCCGAACACCGGGGAGCTGTTTTTT. It encodes CASSQLAGPNTGELFF.